A single sample is the source of the 10 T cell receptor beta chains below, sequenced in a study of OX40 agonist ivuxolimab in advanced cancers. Libraries were prepared by immunoSEQ multiplex PCR; TCRdb keeps only in-frame clonotypes and omits some of them. The sample includes about 73,000 clones, around 90% of them seen just once. Sequences were derived from CD4+ or CD8+ T cells sorted from blood, sampled in a trial of the OX40 agonist ivuxolimab. All receptors derive from an adult with an advanced solid tumor such as melanoma, head and neck, liver or kidney cancer.

The rearrangement joins TRBV18 to TRBJ1-4, with D tentatively TRBD1 (5 bases). CDR3 size: 14 residues. Germline V lookup: CDR1 KGHSH, CDR2 LQKENI. The V end lost 6 bases, the J end lost 5 bases, and 13 bases lay between the germline ends. CDR3 sequence (DNA): TGTGCCAGCTCCCCCGGAGGGGAGAATGAAAAACTGTTTTTT. Translated: CASSPGGENEKLFF. Drawing the rest from reference TRBV18 and TRBJ1-4, the complete variable domain is NAGVMQNPRHLVRRRGQEARLRCSPMKGHSHVYWYRQLPEEGLKFMVYLQKENIIDESGMPKERFSAEFPKEGPSILRIQQVVRGDSAAYFCASSPGGENEKLFFGSGTQLSVL.

The genes are TRBV6-5 and TRBJ1-1; D possibly corresponds to TRBD1 (6 bases). In germline, CDR1 is MNHEY, CDR2 SVGAGI. With 8 bases removed from V and 3 bases from J, the gap between germline ends came to 16 bases. CDR3 length equals 14 residues. Here the CDR3 DNA reads TGTGCCAGCCGAATGGCAGGGGAGGACACTGAAGCTTTCTTT. Encoded protein: CASRMAGEDTEAFF.

The CDR3 nucleotides are TGTGCCAGCAGTCGACAGGGTACAGATACGCAGTATTTT. The encoded protein is CASSRQGTDTQYF. V and J are TRBV2 and TRBJ2-3; 7 bases line up with TRBD1. V lost 5 bases and J lost 3; bases outside the gene matches: 2. Per germline, CDR1 SNHLY and CDR2 FYNNEI. This CDR3 comprises 13 residues.

The chain is built from TRBV11-2 and TRBJ1-2; TRBD1 matches at 10 bases. The CDR3 has 14 residues. Germline CDR1 and CDR2: SGHAT and FQNNGV. J gave up 8 bases and V 8 bases, and 11 bases lay outside the gene matches. The CDR3 loop is CASGSDRGRRGYTF. The CDR3 coding sequence is TGTGCCAGCGGTTCTGACAGGGGGCGCCGAGGCTACACCTTC.

V is TRBV28 and J is TRBJ2-3; 8 bases line up with TRBD1. The V and J ends lost 10 bases and 4 bases, in that order; junction bases with no gene match: 7. The CDR3 covers 13 residues. Germline-derived CDR1 and CDR2 are MDHEN and SYDVKM. The CDR3 nucleotides are TGTGCCATCCAAGGACAGGGCCCAGATACGCAGTATTTT. Its protein is CAIQGQGPDTQYF.

V gene TRBV9 combines with J gene TRBJ2-5, with TRBD1 identical over 10 bases. There are 16 residues in the CDR3. Germline-derived CDR1 and CDR2 are SGDLS and YYNGEE. Trimming cost V 4 bases and J 4 bases; bases outside gene matches: 10. Here the CDR3 reads CASSPTTGGGRETQYF. CDR3 in DNA: TGTGCCAGCAGCCCAACGACAGGGGGCGGGAGAGAGACCCAGTACTTC.

The V call is TRBV5-6, the J call TRBJ2-7; weak D call: TRBD2 (5 bases). V was shortened by 4 bases and J by 9 bases, with 17 bases between the two germline ends. The CDR3 totals 13 residues. Germline loops: CDR1 SGHDT, CDR2 YYEEEE. CDR3 amino acids: CASSPDPFGGQYF. CDR3 sequence (DNA): TGTGCCAGCAGCCCCGATCCATTCGGAGGGCAGTACTTC.

The V and J genes are TRBV27 and TRBJ2-3, with 7 positions matching TRBD2. The germline gives CDR1 MNHEY, CDR2 SMNVEV (reference sequence). With 7 bases clipped from V and 3 bases from J, the junction kept 13 bases outside the gene matches. This CDR3 is 16 amino acids long. CDR3 sequence (DNA): TGTGCCAGCACCCCCTTAGGGGCCGGGAGGACAGATACGCAGTATTTT. It yields the protein CASTPLGAGRTDTQYF.

The chain recombines TRBV5-6 with TRBJ2-5, with D possibly matching TRBD2 (5 bases). Germline V CDR1 and CDR2: SGHDT, YYEEEE. V gave up 4 bases and J gave up 1 base, with 11 bases separating them. The CDR3 has 14 residues. CDR3 nucleotides: TGTGCCAGCAGCCCGAACGGGATCCAAGAGACCCAGTACTTC. Its protein product is CASSPNGIQETQYF.

The chain recombines TRBV5-6 with TRBJ2-7; 9 bases line up with TRBD1. This CDR3 is 18 amino acids long. Germline assignment: CDR1 SGHDT and CDR2 YYEEEE. The V and J ends lost 0 bases and 1 base, in that order; junction bases with no gene match: 11. CDR3 region: CASSLDGTGHFESYEQYF. CDR3 bases: TGTGCCAGCAGCTTGGATGGGACAGGGCACTTCGAGTCCTACGAGCAGTACTTC.